This entry lists 15 T cell receptor beta chains sequenced from one sample in a study of T cell repertoires in cytomegalovirus infection. Their recognized antigens are unknown. A single record per CDR3 protein comes from TCRdb applying MiXCR to the reads. The repertoire holds about 740,000 distinct CDR3 sequences, with roughly 36% as singletons. The sample was cultured PBMCs, taken from culture after CMV antigen stimulation. These receptors were collected from a human donor in good health (CMV status not recorded). Some clones in this sample may be carry-over from other donors' samples.

The V gene is TRBV24-1, the J gene TRBJ1-5; D not resolved. There are 14 residues in the CDR3. Germline V gene lookup returns CDR1 KGHDR and CDR2 SFDVKD. The V end lost 4 bases, the J end lost 0 bases, and 6 bases lay between the germline ends. CDR3 DNA sequence: TGTGCCACCAGTGAAGTTTATAGCAATCAGCCCCAGCATTTT. This gives the protein CATSEVYSNQPQHF.

V and J are TRBV29-1 and TRBJ2-5, with a weak D call TRBD1 (5 bases). Germline-derived CDR1 and CDR2 are SQVTM and ANQGSEA. The CDR3 is made up of 14 amino acids. The V gene lost 3 bases and the J gene lost 2 bases, with 13 bases spanning the gap. The CDR3 is CSVETLGQQETQYF. DNA for the CDR3: TGCAGCGTTGAGACCCTGGGGCAACAAGAGACCCAGTACTTC.

At least ten counts were recorded for this clonotype. A junction boundary mismatches the germline segment, possibly from a read error. The genes are TRBV5-1 and TRBJ1-1; weak D call: TRBD1 (6 bases). This CDR3 region has 14 residues. Germline assignment: CDR1 SGHRS and CDR2 YFSETQ. This chain's CDR3 is CASSLTGMNTEAFF. DNA of the CDR3: TGTGCCAGCAGCTTGACAGGAATGAACACTGAAGCTTTCTTT.

The gene calls are TRBV19 and TRBJ1-1; 7 bases line up with TRBD1. V lost 3 bases and J lost 4; bases outside the gene matches: 8. CDR3 length equals 15 residues. CDR1 LNHDA and CDR2 SQIVND come from the germline V gene (reference sequence). CDR3 protein: CASSIAGTVGTEAFF. DNA of the CDR3: TGTGCCAGTAGTATCGCCGGGACAGTCGGCACTGAAGCTTTCTTT.

The chain recombines TRBV7-9 with TRBJ1-2; tentative D call: TRBD1 (5 bases). From germline, CDR1 is SEHNR and CDR2 FQNEAQ (reference sequence). The CDR3 length is 14 residues. Trimming stripped 4 bases from V and 8 bases from J, with 17 bases between. CDR3 residues: CASSSGTEVGGYTF. The CDR3 DNA reads TGTGCCAGCAGCTCGGGGACCGAGGTCGGGGGCTACACCTTC.

In this sample, this clonotype turned up a few times. V usage is TRBV7-6 and J usage is TRBJ2-1, with 7 bases that match TRBD1. Germline V gene sequence: CDR1 SGHVS, CDR2 FNYEAQ. V lost 5 bases and J lost 5; bases outside the gene matches: 9. This CDR3 has 15 amino acids. DNA of the CDR3: TGTGCCAGCAGCCTCCAACAGGGGCTGGACAATGAGCAGTTCTTC. It yields the protein CASSLQQGLDNEQFF.

There are a few counts of this clonotype. V usage is TRBV19 and J usage is TRBJ2-5; perhaps TRBD2 as D (6 bases). Germline CDR1 and CDR2: LNHDA and SQIVND (reference sequence). CDR3 size: 12 residues. Trimming took off 5 bases at V and 10 bases at J, with 14 bases between the two ends. This chain's CDR3 is CASSSSSALQYF. Here the CDR3 DNA reads TGTGCCAGTAGTTCGTCTAGCGCTCTCCAGTACTTC.

There are many counts of this clonotype. This chain joins TRBV7-2 and TRBJ2-2; 12 nucleotides agree with TRBD1. Germline CDR1 reads SGHTA; CDR2 reads FQGNSA. V shed 5 bases and J 4 bases; nucleotides not matched to a gene: 8. This CDR3 is built from 17 residues. CDR3 DNA sequence: TGTGCCAGCAGCCGACAGGGACAGGGGGCCGGCACCGGGGAGCTGTTTTTT. It encodes CASSRQGQGAGTGELFF.

This clonotype was recorded a few times. J is TRBJ2-5 and V is TRBV12-3 or TRBV12-4; no firm D call. This CDR3 has 12 amino acids. With 7 bases removed from V and 6 bases from J, the gap between germline ends came to 12 bases. The CDR3 protein is CASTSEWKTQYF. DNA of the CDR3: TGTGCCAGCACCTCCGAATGGAAGACCCAGTACTTC.

V and J are TRBV11-2 and TRBJ2-3; perhaps TRBD2 as D (6 bases). This CDR3 is built from 14 residues. Trimming shortened V by 5 bases and J by 2 bases, and 11 bases separated the two germline ends. Germline values: CDR1 SGHAT, CDR2 FQNNGV. The CDR3, as DNA: TGTGCCAGCAGCCCTCAGCGGGCCACAGATACGCAGTATTTT. It translates to CASSPQRATDTQYF.

The V gene is TRBV28, the J gene TRBJ2-1; D may correspond to TRBD1 or TRBD2 (6 bases each). The germline V gene has CDR1 MDHEN and CDR2 SYDVKM. Between the trimmed V and J ends, which lost 3 bases and 8 bases, there was a span of 14 bases. The CDR3 totals 14 residues. The DNA of the CDR3 is TGTGCCAGCAGTTTGAGTTGGGGGGCGTATGAGCAGTTCTTC. It encodes CASSLSWGAYEQFF.

The rearrangement links TRBV27 to TRBJ2-3, with D uncertain. The CDR3 has 11 amino acids. Between the trimmed V and J ends, which lost 4 bases and 6 bases, there was a span of 5 bases. CDR1 and CDR2 from the germline V gene are MNHEY and SMNVEV (reference sequence). CDR3 DNA sequence: TGTGCCAGCAGTTATAAGGATACGCAGTATTTT. It is translated as CASSYKDTQYF.

The chain recombines TRBV12-3 or TRBV12-4 with TRBJ1-1; D call uncertain. The CDR3 is made up of 13 amino acids. V was shortened by 6 bases and J by 1 base, with 9 bases between the two germline ends. The CDR3 DNA reads TGTGCCAGCAGCCAAAACCCGAACACTGAAGCTTTCTTT. The encoded protein is CASSQNPNTEAFF.

This clonotype appeared a single time. J is TRBJ2-1 and V is TRBV18; 15 bases align to TRBD2. The ends lost 3 bases at V and 6 bases at J; junction bases unmatched: 15. The CDR3 is 20 amino acids. Germline CDR1 KGHSH, CDR2 LQKENI. CDR3 bases: TGTGCCAGCTCACCGCCTTTTCCGGGACTAGCGGGAGGTACAAGCAATGAGCAGTTCTTC. It is translated as CASSPPFPGLAGGTSNEQFF.

This clonotype was counted a few times. The V and J genes are TRBV2 and TRBJ1-1, with 7 bases lining up with TRBD1. There are 14 residues in the CDR3. Germline V lookup: CDR1 SNHLY, CDR2 FYNNEI. Germline trimming cut 8 bases from V and 9 bases from J; bases unmatched to any gene: 15. The CDR3 loop reads CASLKGGTENQAFF. Here the CDR3 DNA reads TGTGCCAGCCTGAAAGGGGGGACAGAAAACCAAGCTTTCTTT.